What follows describes a single T cell receptor (beta chain). Its cognate antigen is unknown. UMI-tagged TRB cDNA libraries were built via 5' RACE. After re-calling the 5' RACE reads, TCRdb lists one entry per CDR3 protein, DNA absent. The sample table includes roughly 90,000 distinct CDR3 sequences. This specimen belongs to a study of CXCR3-negative and CXCR3-positive naive CD8 T cells. General study points: Diversity ran similarly high across both naive subsets but far lower in memory CD8+ cells. Because surface CD5 did not distinguish the naive subsets, TCR strength was inferred from TRB CDR3 properties.

The germline V gene encodes CDR1 SGHRS and CDR2 YFSETQ. CDR3 length: 13 amino acids. Triplicates of roughly 300,000 cells were sorted from each CD8+ T cell subset. CD45RO-CCR7+CD27+CD95- characterized naive CD8+ T cells. Sequenced sample: naive CXCR3- CD8+ T cells from blood. Sample subset: CD45RO-CCR7+CD27+CD95- naive CD8+ T cells lacking CXCR3 (TNR3-). The chain carries TRBV5-1 and TRBJ1-1; the D call of TRBD1 rests on TCRdb alone, since no DNA is present to check it. The origin of this receptor is a human donor in good health. Some clones in this sample may be carry-over from other donors' samples. This CDR3 is CASSLAGVTEAFF.